This T cell receptor (beta chain) is drawn from a study of T-cell memory formation after mild COVID-19. From the 5' RACE reads, TCRdb called clonotypes with MiXCR, one entry per CDR3 protein. The sample consists of about 350,000 distinct CDR3 sequences, approximately 15% of them appearing once. The V and J ends lost 6 bases and 4 bases respectively, with 10 bases between them. This CDR3 is built from 14 residues. Germline-derived CDR1 and CDR2 are SGHNT and YENEEA. In this sample, this clonotype turned up many times. This clonotype was obtained from a man aged 18 to 30 who had mild COVID-19 (a few samples of this study predate the infection). Cell type and time point are not known. The rearrangement uses TRBV11-3 and TRBJ2-6; D gene ambiguous. Sequenced sample: PBMCs or a T cell subset sorted from them (not recorded which). Written as DNA, the CDR3 is TGTGCCAGCAGTGTGGAATCCGGGGCCAACGTCCTGACTTTC. It encodes CASSVESGANVLTF.